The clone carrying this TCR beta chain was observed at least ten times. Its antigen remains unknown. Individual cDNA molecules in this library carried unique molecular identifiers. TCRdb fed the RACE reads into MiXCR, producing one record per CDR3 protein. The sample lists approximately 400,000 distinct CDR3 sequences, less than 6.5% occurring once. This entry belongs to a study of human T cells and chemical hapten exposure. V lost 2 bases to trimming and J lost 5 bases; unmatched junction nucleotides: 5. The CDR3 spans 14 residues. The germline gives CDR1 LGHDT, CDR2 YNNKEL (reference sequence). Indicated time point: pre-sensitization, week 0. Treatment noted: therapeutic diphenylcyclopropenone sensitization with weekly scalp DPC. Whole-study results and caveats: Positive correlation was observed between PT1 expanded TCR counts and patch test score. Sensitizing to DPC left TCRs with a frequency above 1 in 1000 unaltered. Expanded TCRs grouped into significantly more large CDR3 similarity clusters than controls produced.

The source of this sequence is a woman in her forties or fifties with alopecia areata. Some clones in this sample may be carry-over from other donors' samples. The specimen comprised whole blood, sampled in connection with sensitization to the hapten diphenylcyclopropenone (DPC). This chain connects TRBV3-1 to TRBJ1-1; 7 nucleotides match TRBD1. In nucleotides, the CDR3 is TGTGCCAGCAGCCAAATTGGGGACAGTACTGAAGCTTTCTTT. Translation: CASSQIGDSTEAFF.